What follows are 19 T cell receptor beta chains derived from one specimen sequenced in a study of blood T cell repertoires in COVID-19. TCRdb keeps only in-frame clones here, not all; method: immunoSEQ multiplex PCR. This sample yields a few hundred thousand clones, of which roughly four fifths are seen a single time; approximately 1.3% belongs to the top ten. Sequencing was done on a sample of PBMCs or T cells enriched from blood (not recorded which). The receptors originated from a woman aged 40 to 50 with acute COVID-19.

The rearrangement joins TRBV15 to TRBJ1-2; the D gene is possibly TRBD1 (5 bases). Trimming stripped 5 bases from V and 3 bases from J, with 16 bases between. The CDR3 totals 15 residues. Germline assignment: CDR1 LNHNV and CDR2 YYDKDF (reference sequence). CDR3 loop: CATSPRGGDDYGYTF. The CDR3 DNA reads TGTGCCACCAGCCCTCGGGGGGGGGATGACTATGGCTACACCTTC. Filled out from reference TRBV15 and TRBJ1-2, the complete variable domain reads DAMVIQNPRYQVTQFGKPVTLSCSQTLNHNVMYWYQQKSSQAPKLLFHYYDKDFNNEADTPDNFQSRRPNTSFCFLDIRSPGLGDTAMYLCATSPRGGDDYGYTFGSGTRLTVV.

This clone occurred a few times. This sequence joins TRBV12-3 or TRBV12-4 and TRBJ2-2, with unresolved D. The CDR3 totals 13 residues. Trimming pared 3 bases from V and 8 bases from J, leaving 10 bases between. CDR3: CASSFAAKGELFF. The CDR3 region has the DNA TGTGCCAGCAGTTTCGCGGCGAAAGGGGAGCTGTTTTTT.

The DNA for the CDR3 is TGTGCCAGCAGCTTATCAATGACAGATACGCAGTATTTT. This encodes CASSLSMTDTQYF. The V call is TRBV7-2, the J call TRBJ2-3; D gene ambiguous. The V gene lost 2 bases and the J gene lost 3 bases, with 6 bases spanning the gap. Germline V lookup: CDR1 SGHTA, CDR2 FQGNSA. This CDR3 comprises 13 residues.

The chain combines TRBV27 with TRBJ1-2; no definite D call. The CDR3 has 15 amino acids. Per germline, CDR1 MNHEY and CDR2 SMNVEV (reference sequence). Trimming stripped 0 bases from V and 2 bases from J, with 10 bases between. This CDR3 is CASSLSSHGNYGYTF. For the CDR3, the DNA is TGTGCCAGCAGTTTATCGTCCCACGGGAACTATGGCTACACCTTC.

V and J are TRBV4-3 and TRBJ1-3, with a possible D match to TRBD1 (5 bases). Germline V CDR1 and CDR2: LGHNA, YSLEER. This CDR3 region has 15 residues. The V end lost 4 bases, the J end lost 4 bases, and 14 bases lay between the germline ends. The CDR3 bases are TGCGCCAGCAGCCTGGGGGGGGGATCCGGAAACACCATATATTTT. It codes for CASSLGGGSGNTIYF.

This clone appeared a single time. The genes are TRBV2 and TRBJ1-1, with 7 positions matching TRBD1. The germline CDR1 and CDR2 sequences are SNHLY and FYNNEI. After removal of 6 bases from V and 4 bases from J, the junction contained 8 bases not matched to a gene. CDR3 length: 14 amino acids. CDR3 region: CASRLGTASTEAFF. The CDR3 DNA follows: TGTGCCAGCAGGCTCGGGACAGCGAGCACTGAAGCTTTCTTT.

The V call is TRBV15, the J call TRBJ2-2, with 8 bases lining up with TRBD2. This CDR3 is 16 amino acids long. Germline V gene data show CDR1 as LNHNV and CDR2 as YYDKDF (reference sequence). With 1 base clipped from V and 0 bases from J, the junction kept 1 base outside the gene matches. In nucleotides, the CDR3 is TGTGCCACCAGCAGAGTAGCGGGAACGAACACCGGGGAGCTGTTTTTT. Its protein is CATSRVAGTNTGELFF.

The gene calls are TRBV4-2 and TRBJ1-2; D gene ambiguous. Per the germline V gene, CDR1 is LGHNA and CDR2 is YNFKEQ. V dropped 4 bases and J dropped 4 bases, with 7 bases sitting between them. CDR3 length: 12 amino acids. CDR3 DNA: TGTGCCAGCAGCCTTAGCCCCTATGGCTACACCTTC. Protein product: CASSLSPYGYTF.

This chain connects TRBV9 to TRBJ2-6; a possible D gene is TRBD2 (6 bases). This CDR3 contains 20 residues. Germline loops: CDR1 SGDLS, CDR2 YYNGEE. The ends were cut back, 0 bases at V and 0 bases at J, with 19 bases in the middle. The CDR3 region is CASSVGAGGTSYSGANVLTF. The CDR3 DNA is TGTGCCAGCAGCGTAGGAGCAGGCGGGACGTCCTACTCTGGGGCCAACGTCCTGACTTTC.

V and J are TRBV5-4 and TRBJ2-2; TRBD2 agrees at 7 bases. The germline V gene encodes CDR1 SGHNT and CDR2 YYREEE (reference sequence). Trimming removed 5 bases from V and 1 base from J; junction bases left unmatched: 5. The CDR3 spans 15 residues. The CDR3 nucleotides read TGTGCCAGCAGTTACAGCGGGATGAACACCGGGGAGCTGTTTTTT. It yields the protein CASSYSGMNTGELFF.

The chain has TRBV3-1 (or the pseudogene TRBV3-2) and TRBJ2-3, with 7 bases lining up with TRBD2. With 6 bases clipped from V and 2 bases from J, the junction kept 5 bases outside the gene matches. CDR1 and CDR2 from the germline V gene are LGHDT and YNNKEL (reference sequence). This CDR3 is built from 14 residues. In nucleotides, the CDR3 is TGTGCCAGCAGATCCACTAGCGACACAGATACGCAGTATTTT. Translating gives CASRSTSDTDTQYF.

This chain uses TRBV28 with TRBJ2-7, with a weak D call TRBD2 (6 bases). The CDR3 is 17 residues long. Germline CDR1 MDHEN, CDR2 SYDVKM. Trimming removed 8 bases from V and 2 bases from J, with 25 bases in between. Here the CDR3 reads CASYTGLMQGFPYEQYF. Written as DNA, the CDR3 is TGTGCCAGCTACACCGGACTAATGCAGGGCTTCCCCTACGAGCAGTACTTC.

The CDR3 DNA sequence: TGCGCCAGCAGCCCGGGACTAGGACGAGAGACCCAGTACTTC. Its translation: CASSPGLGRETQYF. V and J are TRBV4-1 and TRBJ2-5, with 8 nucleotides matching TRBD2. Germline loops: CDR1 MGHRA, CDR2 YSYEKL. CDR3 size: 14 residues. V shed 4 bases, J shed 4 bases, and the junction held 5 bases outside the gene matches.

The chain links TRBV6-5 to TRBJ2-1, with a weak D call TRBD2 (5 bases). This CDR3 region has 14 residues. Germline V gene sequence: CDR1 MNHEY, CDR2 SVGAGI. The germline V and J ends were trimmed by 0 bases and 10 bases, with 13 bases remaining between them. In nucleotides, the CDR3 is TGTGCCAGCAGTTACTCGATGGACTCTAAGGAGCAGTTCTTC. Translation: CASSYSMDSKEQFF.

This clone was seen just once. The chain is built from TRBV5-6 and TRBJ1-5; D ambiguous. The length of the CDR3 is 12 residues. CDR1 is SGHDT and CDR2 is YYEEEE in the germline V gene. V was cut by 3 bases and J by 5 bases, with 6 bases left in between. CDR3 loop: CASSSRDQPQHF. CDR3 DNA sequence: TGTGCCAGCAGCTCGAGGGATCAGCCCCAGCATTTT.

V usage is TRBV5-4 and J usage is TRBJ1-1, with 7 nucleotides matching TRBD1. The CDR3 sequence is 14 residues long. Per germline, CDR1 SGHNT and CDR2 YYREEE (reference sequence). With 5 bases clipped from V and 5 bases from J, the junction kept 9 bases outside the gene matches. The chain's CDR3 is CASRQTGRKTEAFF. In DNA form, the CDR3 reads TGTGCCAGCAGACAGACAGGGCGAAAGACTGAAGCTTTCTTT.

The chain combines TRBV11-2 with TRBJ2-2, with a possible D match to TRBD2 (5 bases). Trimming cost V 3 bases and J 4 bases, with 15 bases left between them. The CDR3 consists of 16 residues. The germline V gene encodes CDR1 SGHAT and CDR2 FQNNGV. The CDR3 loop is CASSFSWERSTGELFF. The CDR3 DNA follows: TGTGCCAGCAGCTTTTCTTGGGAGAGGAGCACCGGGGAGCTGTTTTTT.

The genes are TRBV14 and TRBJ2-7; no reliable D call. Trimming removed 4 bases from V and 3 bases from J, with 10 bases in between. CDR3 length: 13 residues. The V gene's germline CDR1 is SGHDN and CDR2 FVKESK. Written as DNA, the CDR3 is TGTGCCAGCAGCCTGGGCCAAATCTACGAGCAGTACTTC. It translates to CASSLGQIYEQYF.

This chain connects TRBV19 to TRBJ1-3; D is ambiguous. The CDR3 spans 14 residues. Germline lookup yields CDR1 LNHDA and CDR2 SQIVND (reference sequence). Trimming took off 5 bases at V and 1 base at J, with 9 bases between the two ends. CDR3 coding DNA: TGTGCCAGTAGTCCCGACATATCTGGAAACACCATATATTTT. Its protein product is CASSPDISGNTIYF.